Listed below are T cell receptor beta chains from one sample, sequenced in a study of T cells after yellow fever vaccination. MiXCR, applied by TCRdb to the 5' RACE reads, yields one record per CDR3 protein. The profile shows hundreds of thousands of distinct CDR3 sequences, approximately 13% of them singletons. Here the sequenced sample was PBMCs, taken on the day of the yellow fever booster vaccination. The receptor set was obtained from a man aged 25-45 years who received the YFV17D yellow fever vaccine. CDR3s include the opening cysteine and the closing phenylalanine or tryptophan. Fields, in order: V gene, clone size, D gene, J gene, CDR3 DNA, CDR3 protein. D genes are given only for firm matches. Some rows mark clone size as missing; the rest say once, few, many or name a class of expanded clone.

v_gene: TRBV5-1
abundance: -
d_gene: TRBD1
j_gene: TRBJ2-7
CDR3nt: TGCGCCAGCGTGCCAGGTGCGGGACAGGCCTACGAGCAGTACTTC
CDR3aa: CASVPGAGQAYEQYF

v_gene: TRBV20-1
abundance: few
d_gene: -
j_gene: TRBJ1-1
CDR3nt: TGCAGTGCTAGAAGCGACAGGAACACTGAAGCTTTCTTT
CDR3aa: CSARSDRNTEAFF

v_gene: TRBV20-1
abundance: -
d_gene: TRBD2
j_gene: TRBJ2-3
CDR3nt: TGCAGTGCTAGATCCTGGACTAGCGGAACGACAGATACGCAGTATTTT
CDR3aa: CSARSWTSGTTDTQYF

v_gene: TRBV2
abundance: once
d_gene: -
j_gene: TRBJ1-1
CDR3nt: TGTGCCAGCAGTGAGCGGGAAGGGAACACTGAAGCTTTCTTT
CDR3aa: CASSEREGNTEAFF

v_gene: TRBV20-1
abundance: -
d_gene: TRBD2
j_gene: TRBJ2-4
CDR3nt: TGCAGTGCAGCCGGACTAGCGGGAGGAATTCAGTACTTC
CDR3aa: CSAAGLAGGIQYF

v_gene: TRBV20-1
abundance: -
d_gene: TRBD1
j_gene: TRBJ2-6
CDR3nt: TGCAGTGCACCGGACAGGTCTGGGGCCAACGTCCTGACTTTC
CDR3aa: CSAPDRSGANVLTF

v_gene: TRBV18
abundance: -
d_gene: TRBD1
j_gene: TRBJ2-7
CDR3nt: TGTGCCAGCTCACCGTCAGGGGGAATCTACGAGCAGTACTTC
CDR3aa: CASSPSGGIYEQYF

v_gene: TRBV28
abundance: few
d_gene: -
j_gene: TRBJ1-5
CDR3nt: TGTGCCAGCAGTTTGGGCGGGGCCCAGCATTTT
CDR3aa: CASSLGGAQHF

v_gene: TRBV7-9
abundance: few
d_gene: -
j_gene: TRBJ2-7
CDR3nt: TGTGCCAGCAGCAAGACTAGTTTCTACGAGCAGTACTTC
CDR3aa: CASSKTSFYEQYF

v_gene: TRBV5-1
abundance: few
d_gene: TRBD2
j_gene: TRBJ2-3
CDR3nt: TGCGCCAGCAGCGGCGACATAGCGGGGACAAGGATAGATACGCAGTATTTT
CDR3aa: CASSGDIAGTRIDTQYF

v_gene: TRBV6-2/TRBV6-3
abundance: -
d_gene: -
j_gene: TRBJ2-1
CDR3nt: TGTGCCAGCAGTTACGGGGGAGACTCCTACAATGAGCAGTTCTTC
CDR3aa: CASSYGGDSYNEQFF

v_gene: TRBV29-1
abundance: few
d_gene: TRBD2
j_gene: TRBJ2-7
CDR3nt: TGCAGCGTTGAATCGGGAGGGAGTTACGAGCAGTACTTC
CDR3aa: CSVESGGSYEQYF

v_gene: TRBV5-4
abundance: few
d_gene: TRBD1
j_gene: TRBJ2-1
CDR3nt: TGTGCCAGCAGCAGGACAGGGAAGGGCGGATCTGATGAGCAGTTCTTC
CDR3aa: CASSRTGKGGSDEQFF

v_gene: TRBV6-1
abundance: -
d_gene: TRBD1
j_gene: TRBJ1-2
CDR3nt: TGTGCCAGCACTGGACAGGGGGCGGGCCTAAACTATGGCTACACCTTC
CDR3aa: CASTGQGAGLNYGYTF

v_gene: TRBV18
abundance: -
d_gene: -
j_gene: TRBJ1-1
CDR3nt: TGTGCCAGCTGCGGGACAACGAACACTGAAGCTTTCTTT
CDR3aa: CASCGTTNTEAFF

v_gene: TRBV15
abundance: -
d_gene: -
j_gene: TRBJ1-5
CDR3nt: TGTGCCACCAGCAGAGATCTAGGGTCCAATCAGCCCCAGCATTTT
CDR3aa: CATSRDLGSNQPQHF

v_gene: TRBV20-1
abundance: -
d_gene: TRBD1
j_gene: TRBJ1-3
CDR3nt: TGCAGTGCTCACAGGGGGAATGGAAACACCATATATTTT
CDR3aa: CSAHRGNGNTIYF

v_gene: TRBV6-2/TRBV6-3
abundance: many
d_gene: TRBD2
j_gene: TRBJ2-2
CDR3nt: TGTGCCAGCAGTTACTCGACGCGGACTAGCGGGGCCCCTTTCACCGGGGAGCTGTTTTTT
CDR3aa: CASSYSTRTSGAPFTGELFF

v_gene: TRBV6-5
abundance: -
d_gene: TRBD2
j_gene: TRBJ2-1
CDR3nt: TGTGCCAGCAGTTACGCAGTGACTAGCGGACACAATGAGCAGTTCTTC
CDR3aa: CASSYAVTSGHNEQFF

v_gene: TRBV7-2
abundance: -
d_gene: -
j_gene: TRBJ2-7
CDR3nt: TGTGCCAGCAGCCCCATGGGGAAGTACGAGCAGTACTTC
CDR3aa: CASSPMGKYEQYF

v_gene: TRBV10-3
abundance: -
d_gene: TRBD1
j_gene: TRBJ1-2
CDR3nt: TGTGCCAGCACCGGGGACAGTTTATATGGCTACACCTTC
CDR3aa: CASTGDSLYGYTF

v_gene: TRBV7-2
abundance: -
d_gene: -
j_gene: TRBJ2-7
CDR3nt: TGTGCCAGCAGCTTAGAGGCAGGGATTACGGAGCAGTACTTC
CDR3aa: CASSLEAGITEQYF

v_gene: TRBV27
abundance: few
d_gene: TRBD2
j_gene: TRBJ2-3
CDR3nt: TGTGCCAGCAGTTTTGGAGGAGGGAGGGGCACAGATACGCAGTATTTT
CDR3aa: CASSFGGGRGTDTQYF

v_gene: TRBV25-1
abundance: few
d_gene: -
j_gene: TRBJ1-1
CDR3nt: TGTGCCAGCAGCTTTGCAGGGGATGTGCACACTGAAGCTTTTTTT
CDR3aa: CASSFAGDVHTEAFF

v_gene: TRBV28
abundance: -
d_gene: -
j_gene: TRBJ2-5
CDR3nt: TGTGCCAGCAGCCTTCAGGGGCACGAGACCCAGTACTTC
CDR3aa: CASSLQGHETQYF

v_gene: TRBV10-3
abundance: -
d_gene: -
j_gene: TRBJ1-5
CDR3nt: TGTGCCATCGCTTCAACCACCAATCAGCCCCAGCATTTT
CDR3aa: CAIASTTNQPQHF

v_gene: TRBV25-1
abundance: -
d_gene: TRBD2
j_gene: TRBJ2-3
CDR3nt: TGTGCCAGCAGTGGGGGACTAGCGGGACGATCAGATACGCAGTATTTT
CDR3aa: CASSGGLAGRSDTQYF

v_gene: TRBV5-1
abundance: few
d_gene: TRBD2
j_gene: TRBJ2-7
CDR3nt: TGCGCCAGCAGCTTGTATCGGGAGGGGGCCTACGAGCAGTACTTC
CDR3aa: CASSLYREGAYEQYF

v_gene: TRBV6-2/TRBV6-3
abundance: few
d_gene: TRBD2
j_gene: TRBJ2-1
CDR3nt: TGTGCCAGCAGCAACCTTTGGAGCGGGAAGGGCAATGAGCAGTTCTTC
CDR3aa: CASSNLWSGKGNEQFF

v_gene: TRBV7-2
abundance: -
d_gene: -
j_gene: TRBJ2-1
CDR3nt: TGTGCCAGCAGCCAAAGACTCAATGAGCAGTTCTTC
CDR3aa: CASSQRLNEQFF

v_gene: TRBV5-5
abundance: few
d_gene: -
j_gene: TRBJ1-5
CDR3nt: TGTGCCAGCAGCCTTTGGGACAACAATCAGCCCCAGCATTTT
CDR3aa: CASSLWDNNQPQHF

v_gene: TRBV7-8
abundance: many
d_gene: -
j_gene: TRBJ2-3
CDR3nt: TGTGCCAGCAGGCGTAAGATTTACCCTGACGGAGCCACAGATACGCAGTATTTT
CDR3aa: CASRRKIYPDGATDTQYF

v_gene: TRBV4-2
abundance: many
d_gene: -
j_gene: TRBJ1-1
CDR3nt: TGTGCCAGCAGCTCCTTTAGGGGGTTTGAAGCTTTCTTT
CDR3aa: CASSSFRGFEAFF

v_gene: TRBV5-6
abundance: many
d_gene: -
j_gene: TRBJ2-1
CDR3nt: TGTGCCAGCAGCTTTAGTCGGAATGAGCAGTTCTTC
CDR3aa: CASSFSRNEQFF

v_gene: TRBV19
abundance: few
d_gene: -
j_gene: TRBJ1-1
CDR3nt: TGTGCCAGTAGTATTCACTCTGCCACCGACACTGAAGCTTTCTTT
CDR3aa: CASSIHSATDTEAFF

v_gene: TRBV23-1
abundance: few
d_gene: TRBD2
j_gene: TRBJ2-5
CDR3nt: TGCGCCAGCAGTCAATTAAGACCCGGACGATGGCGGGAGCAACAAGAGACCCAGTACTTC
CDR3aa: CASSQLRPGRWREQQETQYF

v_gene: TRBV12-3/TRBV12-4
abundance: -
d_gene: -
j_gene: TRBJ2-1
CDR3nt: TGTGCCAGCAGAGATGGACAGAGCAATGAGCAGTTCTTC
CDR3aa: CASRDGQSNEQFF

v_gene: TRBV29-1
abundance: few
d_gene: -
j_gene: TRBJ2-3
CDR3nt: TGCAGCGTTGTGGCGGGATTAGATACGCAGTATTTT
CDR3aa: CSVVAGLDTQYF

v_gene: TRBV28
abundance: -
d_gene: -
j_gene: TRBJ2-7
CDR3nt: TGTGCCAGCAGTCAGTTTAACGAGCAGTACTTC
CDR3aa: CASSQFNEQYF

v_gene: TRBV20-1
abundance: -
d_gene: -
j_gene: TRBJ2-4
CDR3nt: TGCAGTGCTAGACACCACCTAGCCAAAAACATTCAGTACTTC
CDR3aa: CSARHHLAKNIQYF

v_gene: TRBV5-1
abundance: few
d_gene: TRBD1
j_gene: TRBJ1-2
CDR3nt: TGCGCCAGCAGCTCCGGGACAGGGACCTATGGCTACACCTTC
CDR3aa: CASSSGTGTYGYTF

v_gene: TRBV5-1
abundance: many
d_gene: TRBD2
j_gene: TRBJ2-1
CDR3nt: TGCGCCAGCAGCCCCCAACTAGCGGGAGGTGAGCAGTTCTTC
CDR3aa: CASSPQLAGGEQFF